The T cell receptor (beta chain) described here comes from a study of cytomegalovirus exposure and HLA in healthy donors. Study as a whole: Researchers found that about 82% of some 400 genotyped donors fell within the Caucasian-associated ancestry cluster. Study observations and caveats: Cytomegalovirus status was reportedly diagnosed by the classifier with high specificity and sensitivity. The likely origin of a cluster of highly shared sequence variants was a sequencing artifact. Several V segments, TRBV6-2 and TRBV6-3 among them, could not be told apart and were dropped.

Germline CDR1 is SGHNT and CDR2 is YENEEA. The CDR3 is 15 residues long. The ends lost 3 bases at V and 4 bases at J; junction bases unmatched: 5. Primers: 60 Vbeta forward and 13 Jbeta reverse. Assay: immunoSEQ multiplex PCR; the TCRdb copy retains only in-frame clones and omits some. The table includes under 300,000 clones, 92% detected once. As to this clone: Its antigen is as yet unknown.

The V and J genes are TRBV11-3 and TRBJ2-1, with 8 bases lining up with TRBD2. Sequencing input: PBMCs. The TCR comes from a girl aged 2 to 9 in good health and CMV-seronegative. The CDR3 DNA sequence: TGTGCCAGCAGCTTGGACGCGGGGGGTTACAATGAGCAGTTCTTC. Its protein product is CASSLDAGGYNEQFF.